The rows below give T cell receptor beta chains drawn from one sample of a study of shared clonotypes between healthy human individuals. The assay was immunoSEQ multiplex PCR, and TCRdb's table has in-frame clones only and misses some. The sample lists about 960,000 clones; 60% to 85% were seen once. The sample comprised memory CD4+ T cells sorted from blood. These receptors originate from a man between 18 and 29 years old in good health. The CDR3 runs from the conserved cysteine through the conserved F or W. Each record gives: V gene, J gene, clone size, D gene, CDR3 protein, CDR3 DNA. D genes are given only for firm matches. Clone size, where shown, is once, few, many, or a class for clones that have expanded.

v_call: TRBV6-1; j_call: TRBJ2-5; clone_size: .; d_call: .; cdr3_aa: CASSEAWETQYF; cdr3_nt: TGTGCCAGCAGTGAAGCTTGGGAGACCCAGTACTTC
v_call: TRBV6-5; j_call: TRBJ2-2; clone_size: .; d_call: TRBD1; cdr3_aa: CASSYPGQGNGELFF; cdr3_nt: TGTGCCAGCAGTTACCCGGGACAGGGGAACGGGGAGCTGTTTTTT
v_call: TRBV6-5; j_call: TRBJ1-4; clone_size: .; d_call: .; cdr3_aa: CASSPGRTMNEKLFF; cdr3_nt: TGTGCCAGCAGCCCCGGACGAACCATGAATGAAAAACTGTTTTTT
v_call: TRBV18; j_call: TRBJ1-2; clone_size: .; d_call: .; cdr3_aa: CASSLDRSYGYTF; cdr3_nt: TGTGCCAGCTCACTCGACAGGAGCTATGGCTACACCTTC
v_call: TRBV18; j_call: TRBJ2-5; clone_size: .; d_call: TRBD2; cdr3_aa: CASSPLAPTSGETQYF; cdr3_nt: TGTGCCAGCTCACCACTAGCCCCGACTAGCGGTGAGACCCAGTACTTC
v_call: TRBV5-1; j_call: TRBJ2-7; clone_size: .; d_call: .; cdr3_aa: CASRRGFLLVGMEEQYF; cdr3_nt: TGCGCCAGCCGAAGGGGGTTCCTACTAGTCGGCATGGAAGAGCAGTACTTC
v_call: TRBV4-1; j_call: TRBJ2-5; clone_size: .; d_call: .; cdr3_aa: CASSFTPLARETQYF; cdr3_nt: TGCGCCAGCAGCTTCACCCCGCTAGCGCGAGAGACCCAGTACTTC
v_call: TRBV6-5; j_call: TRBJ1-1; clone_size: .; d_call: .; cdr3_aa: CASSYSGGSTEAFF; cdr3_nt: TGTGCCAGCAGTTATAGCGGGGGAAGCACTGAAGCTTTCTTT
v_call: TRBV6-7; j_call: TRBJ1-6; clone_size: .; d_call: TRBD1; cdr3_aa: CASRGGQGVLAYNSPLHF; cdr3_nt: TGTGCCAGCAGGGGTGGACAGGGAGTGTTGGCCTATAATTCACCCCTCCACTTT
v_call: TRBV10-3; j_call: TRBJ2-7; clone_size: .; d_call: .; cdr3_aa: CAISTGTGPYEQYF; cdr3_nt: TGTGCCATCAGCACCGGGACTGGACCCTACGAGCAGTACTTC
v_call: TRBV14; j_call: TRBJ2-7; clone_size: .; d_call: .; cdr3_aa: CASSQGQGMMHF; cdr3_nt: TGTGCCAGCAGCCAAGGGCAGGGGATGATGCACTTC
v_call: TRBV7-8; j_call: TRBJ2-3; clone_size: once; d_call: .; cdr3_aa: CASSLEVGVSTDTQYF; cdr3_nt: TGTGCCAGCAGCTTAGAAGTGGGGGTTAGCACAGATACGCAGTATTTT
v_call: TRBV11-2; j_call: TRBJ2-2; clone_size: .; d_call: .; cdr3_aa: CASSLAGPKGELFF; cdr3_nt: TGTGCCAGCAGCTTGGCAGGCCCAAAGGGGGAGCTGTTTTTT
v_call: TRBV4-3; j_call: TRBJ2-1; clone_size: .; d_call: .; cdr3_aa: CASSQGGEQFF; cdr3_nt: TGCGCCAGCAGCCAAGGGGGTGAGCAGTTCTTC
v_call: TRBV5-4; j_call: TRBJ1-5; clone_size: .; d_call: .; cdr3_aa: CASSYNIGGPSNQPQHF; cdr3_nt: TGTGCCAGCAGCTACAATATTGGGGGGCCAAGCAATCAGCCCCAGCATTTT
v_call: TRBV11-2; j_call: TRBJ2-1; clone_size: .; d_call: TRBD1; cdr3_aa: CASSSSDRGDNEQFF; cdr3_nt: TGTGCCAGCAGCTCATCGGACAGGGGGGACAATGAGCAGTTCTTC
v_call: TRBV25-1; j_call: TRBJ2-3; clone_size: .; d_call: TRBD2; cdr3_aa: CASSSVASGRARDTQYF; cdr3_nt: TGTGCCAGCAGCTCGGTGGCTAGCGGGAGGGCCAGAGATACGCAGTATTTT
v_call: TRBV10-3; j_call: TRBJ2-7; clone_size: .; d_call: TRBD1; cdr3_aa: CAITSGQGPYEQYF; cdr3_nt: TGTGCCATCACCTCCGGACAGGGCCCCTACGAGCAGTACTTC
v_call: TRBV29-1; j_call: TRBJ2-4; clone_size: .; d_call: .; cdr3_aa: CSVQLAKNIQYF; cdr3_nt: TGCAGCGTTCAACTAGCCAAAAACATTCAGTACTTC
v_call: TRBV4-1; j_call: TRBJ2-7; clone_size: once; d_call: TRBD1; cdr3_aa: CASSQDPPPGQGATKQYF; cdr3_nt: TGCGCCAGCAGCCAAGATCCCCCTCCGGGACAGGGCGCTACGAAGCAGTACTTC
v_call: TRBV30; j_call: TRBJ1-1; clone_size: once; d_call: .; cdr3_aa: CAWSVPDKLFGLSEAFF; cdr3_nt: TGTGCCTGGAGTGTCCCGGACAAACTATTCGGGCTGTCGGAGGCTTTCTTT
v_call: TRBV30; j_call: TRBJ1-5; clone_size: few; d_call: .; cdr3_aa: CAWSSQGNQPQHF; cdr3_nt: TGTGCCTGGAGTTCACAGGGCAACCAGCCCCAGCATTTT
v_call: TRBV7-9; j_call: TRBJ2-7; clone_size: .; d_call: TRBD2; cdr3_aa: CASSPPGLAGGPFGQYF; cdr3_nt: TGTGCCAGCAGCCCTCCGGGACTAGCGGGAGGGCCCTTCGGGCAGTACTTC
v_call: TRBV20-1; j_call: TRBJ2-1; clone_size: once; d_call: .; cdr3_aa: CSASSPNEQFF; cdr3_nt: TGCAGTGCCTCGTCCCCAAATGAGCAGTTCTTC
v_call: TRBV5-6; j_call: TRBJ1-4; clone_size: .; d_call: .; cdr3_aa: CASSLDRLGRDEKLFF; cdr3_nt: TGTGCCAGCAGCTTGGACCGCCTAGGGAGGGATGAAAAACTGTTTTTT
v_call: TRBV7-2; j_call: TRBJ2-1; clone_size: .; d_call: .; cdr3_aa: CASSQTGTMQFF; cdr3_nt: TGTGCCAGCAGTCAGACCGGGACAATGCAGTTCTTC
v_call: TRBV27; j_call: TRBJ1-1; clone_size: .; d_call: .; cdr3_aa: CASSLTGAGTEAFF; cdr3_nt: TGTGCCAGCAGTTTAACCGGGGCCGGCACTGAAGCTTTCTTT
v_call: TRBV28; j_call: TRBJ2-2; clone_size: few; d_call: TRBD2; cdr3_aa: CASSLLGLAGGPGELFF; cdr3_nt: TGTGCCAGCAGTTTATTGGGACTAGCGGGGGGGCCCGGGGAGCTGTTTTTT
v_call: TRBV27; j_call: TRBJ2-3; clone_size: .; d_call: TRBD2; cdr3_aa: CASSFSLLAGGDTQYF; cdr3_nt: TGTGCCAGCAGTTTTTCCTTGCTAGCGGGGGGAGATACGCAGTATTTT
v_call: TRBV7-9; j_call: TRBJ1-5; clone_size: .; d_call: .; cdr3_aa: CASSLEGYNQPQHF; cdr3_nt: TGTGCCAGCAGCTTAGAAGGTTACAATCAGCCCCAGCATTTT
v_call: TRBV6-1; j_call: TRBJ1-2; clone_size: many; d_call: TRBD1; cdr3_aa: CASSKDRSPVSF; cdr3_nt: TGTGCCAGCAGTAAGGACAGGTCCCCAGTCTCCTTC
v_call: TRBV27; j_call: TRBJ1-1; clone_size: once; d_call: .; cdr3_aa: CASSFLQGEAFF; cdr3_nt: TGTGCCAGCAGTTTTCTCCAGGGGGAAGCTTTCTTT
v_call: TRBV19; j_call: TRBJ1-1; clone_size: .; d_call: .; cdr3_aa: CASSIQNTEAFF; cdr3_nt: TGTGCCAGTAGTATACAGAACACTGAAGCTTTCTTT
v_call: TRBV5-1; j_call: TRBJ1-4; clone_size: .; d_call: TRBD1; cdr3_aa: CASSQGQGNEKLFF; cdr3_nt: TGCGCCAGCAGCCAGGGACAGGGGAATGAAAAACTGTTTTTT
v_call: TRBV7-2; j_call: TRBJ2-7; clone_size: .; d_call: .; cdr3_aa: CASSLAPDSYEQYF; cdr3_nt: TGTGCCAGCAGCTTAGCTCCTGACTCCTACGAGCAGTACTTC
v_call: TRBV28; j_call: TRBJ1-2; clone_size: .; d_call: TRBD1; cdr3_aa: CASSFSRGQGHYGYTF; cdr3_nt: TGTGCCAGCAGTTTTTCCAGGGGACAGGGACACTATGGCTACACCTTC
v_call: TRBV5-1; j_call: TRBJ2-2; clone_size: .; d_call: .; cdr3_aa: CASSSQTESGELFF; cdr3_nt: TGCGCCAGCAGCTCTCAGACCGAGTCCGGGGAGCTGTTTTTT
v_call: TRBV5-1; j_call: TRBJ1-2; clone_size: .; d_call: TRBD1; cdr3_aa: CASSLAGQGEGYTF; cdr3_nt: TGCGCCAGCAGCTTGGCCGGACAGGGAGAAGGCTACACCTTC
v_call: TRBV10-3; j_call: TRBJ2-1; clone_size: few; d_call: .; cdr3_aa: CAIRRNNEQFF; cdr3_nt: TGTGCCATCAGGCGTAACAATGAGCAGTTCTTC
v_call: TRBV7-9; j_call: TRBJ2-1; clone_size: .; d_call: TRBD2; cdr3_aa: CASSLSSGRAPKFF; cdr3_nt: TGTGCCAGCAGCTTATCTAGCGGGAGGGCCCCAAAGTTCTTC
v_call: TRBV11-1; j_call: TRBJ2-1; clone_size: few; d_call: TRBD1; cdr3_aa: CASSPWDRDRQFF; cdr3_nt: TGTGCCAGCAGCCCCTGGGACAGGGACCGGCAGTTCTTC
v_call: TRBV29-1; j_call: TRBJ2-5; clone_size: .; d_call: .; cdr3_aa: CSVDVTGQLETQYF; cdr3_nt: TGCAGCGTTGATGTAACGGGGCAGTTAGAGACCCAGTACTTC
v_call: TRBV19; j_call: TRBJ1-5; clone_size: .; d_call: .; cdr3_aa: CASIQTSNSNQPQHF; cdr3_nt: TGTGCCAGTATACAAACGAGCAATAGCAATCAGCCCCAGCATTTT
v_call: TRBV6-5; j_call: TRBJ1-4; clone_size: .; d_call: .; cdr3_aa: CASRKTATNEKLFF; cdr3_nt: TGTGCCAGCAGGAAGACAGCAACTAATGAAAAACTGTTTTTT
v_call: TRBV5-1; j_call: TRBJ2-3; clone_size: .; d_call: .; cdr3_aa: CASRGSSDTQYF; cdr3_nt: TGCGCCAGCAGGGGGAGCTCAGATACGCAGTATTTT
v_call: TRBV5-6; j_call: TRBJ2-2; clone_size: .; d_call: .; cdr3_aa: CASSRGLVELFF; cdr3_nt: TGTGCCAGCAGTAGAGGACTGGTGGAGCTGTTTTTT
v_call: TRBV10-2; j_call: TRBJ1-5; clone_size: once; d_call: TRBD1; cdr3_aa: CASSSDRDQPQHF; cdr3_nt: TGCGCCAGCAGTTCGGACAGGGACCAGCCCCAGCATTTT
v_call: TRBV18; j_call: TRBJ2-4; clone_size: .; d_call: TRBD1; cdr3_aa: CASSPDRAGKNIQYF; cdr3_nt: TGTGCCAGCTCACCCGACAGGGCCGGCAAAAACATTCAGTACTTC
v_call: TRBV5-4; j_call: TRBJ2-2; clone_size: .; d_call: TRBD2; cdr3_aa: CASSTWTSGGGELFF; cdr3_nt: TGTGCCAGCAGCACTTGGACTAGCGGCGGCGGGGAGCTGTTTTTT
v_call: TRBV11-2; j_call: TRBJ1-1; clone_size: .; d_call: TRBD1; cdr3_aa: CASSPQGAGTEAFF; cdr3_nt: TGTGCCAGCAGCCCCCAGGGGGCGGGCACTGAAGCTTTCTTT
v_call: TRBV7-2; j_call: TRBJ1-2; clone_size: many; d_call: .; cdr3_aa: CASSTTVGWNYGYTF; cdr3_nt: TGTGCCAGCAGCACTACAGTAGGATGGAACTATGGCTACACCTTC
v_call: TRBV11-2; j_call: TRBJ2-3; clone_size: .; d_call: .; cdr3_aa: CASSYVGDTQYF; cdr3_nt: TGTGCCAGCAGCTACGTCGGAGATACGCAGTATTTT
v_call: TRBV4-3; j_call: TRBJ1-6; clone_size: .; d_call: .; cdr3_aa: CASSQDHESSYNSPLHF; cdr3_nt: TGCGCCAGCAGCCAAGATCATGAGAGCTCCTATAATTCACCCCTCCACTTT
v_call: TRBV5-6; j_call: TRBJ2-7; clone_size: once; d_call: TRBD1; cdr3_aa: CASSLIAGQGEQYF; cdr3_nt: TGTGCCAGCAGCCTTATCGCGGGACAGGGAGAGCAGTACTTC
v_call: TRBV25-1; j_call: TRBJ2-5; clone_size: .; d_call: TRBD2; cdr3_aa: CASRNVSSGGLKTQYF; cdr3_nt: TGTGCCAGCAGGAATGTATCTAGCGGGGGTCTAAAGACCCAGTACTTC